The rows below give T cell receptor beta chains drawn from one sample of a study of response to subunit inactivated influenza vaccine. Each CDR3 protein is one row after TCRdb ran MiXCR on the RT-PCR reads. There are around 570,000 distinct CDR3 sequences in the sample; approximately 7.6% occur only once, and 10% to 15% lies in the top ten. The sequences come from PBMCs from blood, collected about 23 months after vaccination. These receptor sequences come from a man between 50 and 69 years old who received an inactivated influenza vaccine. Each CDR3 is given with its conserved first and last residue. The order of the fields is V gene, D gene, J gene, clone size, CDR3 DNA, CDR3 protein. The D gene is left open where the match is weak. Clone size is shown for a subset of rows, as once, few, many or a class of expanded clone.

v_gene: TRBV29-1; d_gene: .; j_gene: TRBJ2-7; abundance: few; CDR3nt: TGCAGCGCCCTCGAACACGGAACCTACGAGCAGTACTTC; CDR3aa: CSALEHGTYEQYF
v_gene: TRBV7-2; d_gene: .; j_gene: TRBJ2-3; abundance: few; CDR3nt: TGTGCCAGCAGCTCCCGCACCGGCCCTAGGTCAACCAATACGCAGTATTTT; CDR3aa: CASSSRTGPRSTNTQYF
v_gene: TRBV28; d_gene: TRBD2; j_gene: TRBJ2-3; abundance: many; CDR3nt: TGTGCCAGCACCACTGGATCCGGGAGGGTTACGCAGTATTTT; CDR3aa: CASTTGSGRVTQYF
v_gene: TRBV7-9; d_gene: .; j_gene: TRBJ2-1; abundance: few; CDR3nt: TGTGCCAGCAGCTTAGGTTCCAGCGGAGATCGGATCTTC; CDR3aa: CASSLGSSGDRIF
v_gene: TRBV5-1; d_gene: .; j_gene: TRBJ2-5; abundance: many; CDR3nt: TGCGCCAGCAGCTTGGCCGGAGGGGAAGAGACCCAGTACTTC; CDR3aa: CASSLAGGEETQYF
v_gene: TRBV7-2; d_gene: TRBD1; j_gene: TRBJ2-1; abundance: .; CDR3nt: TGTGCCAGCAGCTTCGGGGCGGGACAGGTGCCTGCGAATGAGCAGTTCTTC; CDR3aa: CASSFGAGQVPANEQFF
v_gene: TRBV20-1; d_gene: TRBD2; j_gene: TRBJ2-3; abundance: few; CDR3nt: TGCAGTGCTAGCGGACTAGCGGGAGAACCTAGCACAGATACGCAGTATTTT; CDR3aa: CSASGLAGEPSTDTQYF
v_gene: TRBV14; d_gene: .; j_gene: TRBJ2-7; abundance: few; CDR3nt: TGTGCCAGCAGCCAAGCAACGGGACCCACCTACGAGCAGTACTTC; CDR3aa: CASSQATGPTYEQYF
v_gene: TRBV4-2; d_gene: .; j_gene: TRBJ2-3; abundance: many; CDR3nt: TGTGCCAGCAGCCAAGAAGTAGGCACAGATACGCAGTATTTT; CDR3aa: CASSQEVGTDTQYF
v_gene: TRBV20-1; d_gene: TRBD2; j_gene: TRBJ2-1; abundance: many; CDR3nt: TGCAGTGCCCGTGACGCTAGCGGGGGGGCCAATGAGCAGTTCTTC; CDR3aa: CSARDASGGANEQFF
v_gene: TRBV28; d_gene: TRBD1; j_gene: TRBJ1-6; abundance: few; CDR3nt: TGTGCCAGCAGGACAGGGGGCGGTAATTCACCCCTCCACTTT; CDR3aa: CASRTGGGNSPLHF
v_gene: TRBV6-1; d_gene: .; j_gene: TRBJ1-1; abundance: .; CDR3nt: TGTGCCAGCAGTACTGCTTACACTGAAGCTTTCTTT; CDR3aa: CASSTAYTEAFF
v_gene: TRBV29-1; d_gene: .; j_gene: TRBJ1-1; abundance: many; CDR3nt: TGCAGCGCCGGAAGTGGGGCCTCGGGGTATCGGGGAGCTTTCTTT; CDR3aa: CSAGSGASGYRGAFF
v_gene: TRBV29-1; d_gene: .; j_gene: TRBJ2-7; abundance: many; CDR3nt: TGCAGCGCACGAAGAGGGGCTTTCTACGAGCAGTACTTC; CDR3aa: CSARRGAFYEQYF
v_gene: TRBV5-1; d_gene: .; j_gene: TRBJ1-5; abundance: many; CDR3nt: TGCGCCAGCAGCCTCGGAGCTAATCAGCCCCAGCATTTT; CDR3aa: CASSLGANQPQHF
v_gene: TRBV20-1; d_gene: .; j_gene: TRBJ2-7; abundance: many; CDR3nt: TGCAGTGCCGTAAAACAGGTACCCACCTACGAGCAGTACTTC; CDR3aa: CSAVKQVPTYEQYF
v_gene: TRBV6-2/TRBV6-3; d_gene: TRBD2; j_gene: TRBJ2-3; abundance: .; CDR3nt: TGTGCCAGCAGACCTCTAGCGGGAGGGCCGGGCACAGATACGCAGTATTTT; CDR3aa: CASRPLAGGPGTDTQYF
v_gene: TRBV20-1; d_gene: .; j_gene: TRBJ2-7; abundance: many; CDR3nt: TGCAGTGCCTATAGCGGACTCTCCTACGAGCAGTACTTC; CDR3aa: CSAYSGLSYEQYF
v_gene: TRBV10-3; d_gene: TRBD2; j_gene: TRBJ2-7; abundance: many; CDR3nt: TGTGCCATCAGTGCGGCTAGCGGGGACTACGAGCAGTACTTC; CDR3aa: CAISAASGDYEQYF
v_gene: TRBV7-6; d_gene: .; j_gene: TRBJ2-3; abundance: .; CDR3nt: TGTGCCAGCAGCCAGCCCTACCACAAGCGAGATACGCAGTATTTT; CDR3aa: CASSQPYHKRDTQYF
v_gene: TRBV14; d_gene: TRBD1; j_gene: TRBJ2-7; abundance: many; CDR3nt: TGTGCCAGCAGCCAAGGTAGGACAGGGCCCTACGAGCAGTACTTC; CDR3aa: CASSQGRTGPYEQYF
v_gene: TRBV15; d_gene: TRBD2; j_gene: TRBJ2-5; abundance: few; CDR3nt: TGTGCCACCAGCGCAGGACTAGCTGGGGGGGAGACCCAGTACTTC; CDR3aa: CATSAGLAGGETQYF
v_gene: TRBV5-4; d_gene: TRBD1; j_gene: TRBJ2-7; abundance: .; CDR3nt: TGTGCCAGCAGCTATGCAGGGGGCAACGAGCAGTACTTC; CDR3aa: CASSYAGGNEQYF
v_gene: TRBV27; d_gene: .; j_gene: TRBJ1-2; abundance: .; CDR3nt: TGTGCCAGCAGTTTAGCGGACCCGGGGCTCAGTGGCTACACCTTC; CDR3aa: CASSLADPGLSGYTF
v_gene: TRBV6-5; d_gene: .; j_gene: TRBJ2-2; abundance: .; CDR3nt: TGTGCCAGCAGTTACTCGACAGTGGAAGGGGTCGCGAACACCGGGGAGCTGTTTTTT; CDR3aa: CASSYSTVEGVANTGELFF
v_gene: TRBV27; d_gene: .; j_gene: TRBJ1-6; abundance: .; CDR3nt: TGTGCCAGCAGTTTAAGTTCCAGGGTGGGGTCACCCCTCCACTTT; CDR3aa: CASSLSSRVGSPLHF
v_gene: TRBV15; d_gene: .; j_gene: TRBJ2-7; abundance: .; CDR3nt: TGTGCCACCAGCCAAACAGGGTTCGAGCAGTACTTC; CDR3aa: CATSQTGFEQYF
v_gene: TRBV10-3; d_gene: .; j_gene: TRBJ2-7; abundance: few; CDR3nt: TGTGCCATCAGTCCGGGACCGACATTCTACGAGCAGTACTTC; CDR3aa: CAISPGPTFYEQYF
v_gene: TRBV6-1; d_gene: TRBD1; j_gene: TRBJ1-4; abundance: .; CDR3nt: TGTGCCAGCAGTCGGGACAGCTTCCCAACTAATGAAAAACTGTTTTTT; CDR3aa: CASSRDSFPTNEKLFF
v_gene: TRBV20-1; d_gene: .; j_gene: TRBJ2-3; abundance: few; CDR3nt: TGCAGTGTGAGACTTCCGACCGACACAGATACGCAGTATTTT; CDR3aa: CSVRLPTDTDTQYF
v_gene: TRBV12-3/TRBV12-4; d_gene: TRBD1; j_gene: TRBJ2-2; abundance: few; CDR3nt: TGTGCCAGCATCCTGGGACAGGGGGCTATCAGAACCGGGGAGCTGTTTTTT; CDR3aa: CASILGQGAIRTGELFF
v_gene: TRBV7-2; d_gene: .; j_gene: TRBJ2-7; abundance: many; CDR3nt: TGTGCCAGCAGCTTAGCGAGAACGGGCTACGAGCAGTACTTC; CDR3aa: CASSLARTGYEQYF
v_gene: TRBV5-5; d_gene: TRBD2; j_gene: TRBJ2-1; abundance: .; CDR3nt: TGTGCCAGCAGCTTGTTCCTAGCGGGAGGGTACGATGAGCAGTTCTTC; CDR3aa: CASSLFLAGGYDEQFF
v_gene: TRBV18; d_gene: TRBD2; j_gene: TRBJ2-1; abundance: few; CDR3nt: TGTGCCAGCTCAAAGACTAGCGGGACGGGGAATGAGCAGTTCTTC; CDR3aa: CASSKTSGTGNEQFF
v_gene: TRBV12-3/TRBV12-4; d_gene: .; j_gene: TRBJ1-5; abundance: many; CDR3nt: TGTGCCAGCAAACCCGACGAGGTCGACAATCAGCCCCAGCATTTT; CDR3aa: CASKPDEVDNQPQHF
v_gene: TRBV20-1; d_gene: TRBD1; j_gene: TRBJ2-1; abundance: many; CDR3nt: TGCAGTGCTAGAGTCCTCGACAGGGTTGAGCAGTTCTTC; CDR3aa: CSARVLDRVEQFF
v_gene: TRBV7-7; d_gene: .; j_gene: TRBJ2-2; abundance: few; CDR3nt: TGTGCCAGCAGCTTGGCAGGGCCCAGCACCGGGGAGCTGTTTTTT; CDR3aa: CASSLAGPSTGELFF
v_gene: TRBV4-2; d_gene: TRBD2; j_gene: TRBJ2-2; abundance: .; CDR3nt: TGTGCCAGCAGCCGAGGAGGGCCAGGCGGGAGGATCACCGGGGAGCTGTTTTTT; CDR3aa: CASSRGGPGGRITGELFF
v_gene: TRBV29-1; d_gene: TRBD1; j_gene: TRBJ1-1; abundance: many; CDR3nt: TGCAGCGTTGTCCTAACAGGGGATGATGCTTTCTTT; CDR3aa: CSVVLTGDDAFF
v_gene: TRBV15; d_gene: .; j_gene: TRBJ2-1; abundance: many; CDR3nt: TGTGCCACCAGCAGAGCCGGCAATGAGCAGTTCTTC; CDR3aa: CATSRAGNEQFF
v_gene: TRBV7-2; d_gene: .; j_gene: TRBJ2-1; abundance: few; CDR3nt: TGTGCCAGCAGCTTAGCGATGGATCCGCATGAGCAGTTCTTC; CDR3aa: CASSLAMDPHEQFF
v_gene: TRBV4-1; d_gene: TRBD2; j_gene: TRBJ2-3; abundance: .; CDR3nt: TGCGCCAGCAGCCTCGGGGGGGCTACTTATACGCAGTATTTT; CDR3aa: CASSLGGATYTQYF
v_gene: TRBV5-1; d_gene: .; j_gene: TRBJ1-1; abundance: few; CDR3nt: TGCGCCAGCAGCTTGGGTCCGGGTCGGGACACTGAAGCTTTCTTT; CDR3aa: CASSLGPGRDTEAFF
v_gene: TRBV5-5; d_gene: .; j_gene: TRBJ1-2; abundance: .; CDR3nt: TGTGCCAGCAGCTTGGAGGTGGGGTATGGCTACACCTTC; CDR3aa: CASSLEVGYGYTF